Listed below are T cell receptor beta chains from one sample, sequenced in a study of STAT5B mutations in CD4+ large granular lymphocyte leukemia. Clones were read by immunoSEQ multiplex PCR, and TCRdb kept only the in-frame ones, dropping some. This table holds tens of thousands of clones, under 80% found once. Sequences were obtained from CD4+ T cells from blood buffy coats. The receptors shown here come from a human donor in good health. Both conserved end residues are part of each CDR3. The D gene is left open where the match is weak. Not all rows give a size; the values are once, few, many and, for expanded clones, a class.

j_call,v_call,d_call,clone_size,cdr3_nt,cdr3_aa
TRBJ2-1,TRBV15,.,.,TGTGCCACCAGCAGAGGGGGGGCGGTTAGCTCCTACAATGAGCAGTTCTTC,CATSRGGAVSSYNEQFF
TRBJ2-3,TRBV27,.,.,TGTGCCAGCAGTTTCCGTGGGCAGTACACAGATACGCAGTATTTT,CASSFRGQYTDTQYF
TRBJ2-3,TRBV6-1,.,once,TGTGCCAGCAGTACAACAGGGCTTAGCGCAGATACGCAGTATTTT,CASSTTGLSADTQYF
TRBJ1-1,TRBV7-2,.,.,TGTGCCAGCAGCTTCAGGGGCGAGGGTGAAGCTTTCTTT,CASSFRGEGEAFF
TRBJ1-4,TRBV11-2,.,.,TGTGCCAGCAGCTTCAAGGGGAATGAAAAACTGTTTTTT,CASSFKGNEKLFF
TRBJ1-1,TRBV7-2,.,few,TGTGCCAGCAGCTTCAACAGTTTATCTGAAGCTTTCTTT,CASSFNSLSEAFF
TRBJ2-3,TRBV6-1,.,.,TGTGCCAGCAGTGGACTAGGGCCAGATACGCAGTATTTT,CASSGLGPDTQYF
TRBJ1-1,TRBV29-1,TRBD1,.,TGCAGCGCTTCGCTAGAGGGACAGGGGTCGTCCAAAGCTTTCTTT,CSASLEGQGSSKAFF
TRBJ1-5,TRBV7-2,.,.,TGTGCCAGCAGCCCCCGGGGCAGCCGAAGCAATCAGCCCCAGCATTTT,CASSPRGSRSNQPQHF
TRBJ2-1,TRBV5-4,TRBD2,few,TGTGCCAGCAGCTTGGAGGCGGGGGGGCCAGGAGGCTACAATGAGCAGTTCTTC,CASSLEAGGPGGYNEQFF
TRBJ2-2,TRBV18,TRBD1,.,TGTGCCAGCTCCCCCAAGGACAGGGTGAACACCGGGGAGCTGTTTTTT,CASSPKDRVNTGELFF
TRBJ2-7,TRBV7-6,TRBD2,.,TGTGCCAGCAGCCAGACCACTAGCGGGAAGCGGGAGCAGTACTTC,CASSQTTSGKREQYF
TRBJ2-7,TRBV29-1,.,.,TGCAGCGTACTAACTTCCTACGAGCAGTACTTC,CSVLTSYEQYF
TRBJ1-5,TRBV4-2,.,few,TGTGCCAGCAGCCAAGAGAATTTACCCCACCGAACCCAGCATTTT,CASSQENLPHRTQHF
TRBJ1-5,TRBV2,.,.,TGTGCCAGCAGTTCGGGGGACCTGGGGAATCAGCCCCAGCATTTT,CASSSGDLGNQPQHF
TRBJ2-1,TRBV7-9,.,.,TGTGCCAGCAACCGGGGAGATCCGGGCTACAATGAGCAGTTCTTC,CASNRGDPGYNEQFF
TRBJ2-2,TRBV27,.,.,TGTGCCGGGGGGACCGGGGAGCTGTTTTTT,CAGGTGELFF
TRBJ2-5,TRBV7-8,.,.,TGTGCCAGCAGCTTAGAGCTCAGGGGAGGCGAGACCCAGTACTTC,CASSLELRGGETQYF
TRBJ2-4,TRBV18,TRBD1,.,TGTGCCAGCTCCCTGGGACAGGGCCAATTCATTCAGTACTTC,CASSLGQGQFIQYF
TRBJ2-5,TRBV5-5,.,.,TGTGCCAGCAGCCCCACGGAAGGACACTCCCAAGAGACCCAGTACTTC,CASSPTEGHSQETQYF
TRBJ2-3,TRBV5-1,TRBD2,.,TGCGCCAGCAGCCAAGGGACTAGCGGGAGTACAGATACGCAGTATTTT,CASSQGTSGSTDTQYF
TRBJ2-2,TRBV27,.,.,TGTGCCAGCAGGAGAGGGTGGGACGCGAACACCGGGGAGCTGTTTTTT,CASRRGWDANTGELFF
TRBJ2-5,TRBV9,.,.,TGTGCCAGCAGCGTAAACCGGGGAGGCACCCTTTACTTC,CASSVNRGGTLYF
TRBJ1-1,TRBV30,.,.,TGTGCCTGGAGTGTAGGGCAGAGGACTGAAGCTTTCTTT,CAWSVGQRTEAFF
TRBJ2-7,TRBV29-1,.,.,TGCAGCGTTAACGGCGGGGGCCCATACGAGCAGTACTTC,CSVNGGGPYEQYF
TRBJ1-1,TRBV11-2,TRBD1,once,TGTGCCAGCAGCCCTAGCCGACAGGGTATGGGCACTGAAGCTTTCTTT,CASSPSRQGMGTEAFF
TRBJ2-5,TRBV19,.,.,TGTGCCAGTAGCCAACCGGGGGACGGGGGGACCCAGTACTTC,CASSQPGDGGTQYF
TRBJ1-2,TRBV19,TRBD1,.,TGTGCCAGTAGTACGGGGGGACAGCGCCCTCCAATATATGGCTACACCTTC,CASSTGGQRPPIYGYTF
TRBJ1-4,TRBV30,.,.,TGTGCCTGGAGCCCGAGGGTTGGCGAAAAACTGTTTTTT,CAWSPRVGEKLFF
TRBJ2-3,TRBV5-6,TRBD2,.,TGTGCCAGCAGCTTGGCGGGAGGGAGCACAGATACGCAGTATTTT,CASSLAGGSTDTQYF
TRBJ2-3,TRBV19,.,once,TGTGCCAGTAGGGGGGCGACAGATACGCAGTATTTT,CASRGATDTQYF
TRBJ2-3,TRBV7-2,.,.,TGTGCCAGCAGCCCCAGAGGTATGGGACTTAGCACAGATACGCAGTATTTT,CASSPRGMGLSTDTQYF
TRBJ2-6,TRBV4-2,.,.,TGTGCCAGCAGCCAAGATTTGGGTAACCCCCTCTCTTCTGGGGCCAACGTCCTGACTTTC,CASSQDLGNPLSSGANVLTF
TRBJ2-7,TRBV29-1,.,.,TGCAGCGTCCCAGGGGTGGGGCGCCCCCACGAGCAGTACTTC,CSVPGVGRPHEQYF
TRBJ2-7,TRBV6-1,TRBD2,.,TGTGCCAGCAGTGAAGGGGGAGCGGGGGGCCTGAGCTACGAGCAGTACTTC,CASSEGGAGGLSYEQYF
TRBJ2-5,TRBV19,.,.,TGTGCCAGTAGTCTCCCCCCCCAGTACTTC,CASSLPPQYF
TRBJ2-5,TRBV5-1,TRBD1,once,TGCGCCAGCAGTTGGACAGGGTCGGAGACCCAGTACTTC,CASSWTGSETQYF
TRBJ2-6,TRBV5-1,.,.,TGCGCCAGCAGCTGGGGCTCTGGGGCCAACGTCCTGACTTTC,CASSWGSGANVLTF
TRBJ2-7,TRBV2,.,few,TGTGCCAGCAGTGGAGAGAGGCCCTACGAGCAGTACTTC,CASSGERPYEQYF
TRBJ2-5,TRBV18,.,once,TGTGCCAGCTCACCAGGATTAGGGGGGCGGCGAGAGACCCAGTACTTC,CASSPGLGGRRETQYF
TRBJ1-1,TRBV7-8,.,few,TGTGCCAGCACCGAACCGGGACTGCCGAGCACTGAAGCTTTCTTT,CASTEPGLPSTEAFF
TRBJ1-4,TRBV27,.,few,TGTGCCAGCAGTTTACGGACAGCTAATGAAAAACTGTTTTTT,CASSLRTANEKLFF
TRBJ2-5,TRBV7-9,.,.,TGTGCCAGCAGCTCTCGGGGGTGGGAGACCCAGTACTTC,CASSSRGWETQYF
TRBJ2-7,TRBV5-1,.,.,TGCGCCAGCAGCTCAAAACCGGGGTACGAGCAGTACTTC,CASSSKPGYEQYF
TRBJ1-2,TRBV5-1,TRBD1,.,TGCGCCAGCAGCCCGGACAGGGGGCTGGACTATGGCTACACCTTC,CASSPDRGLDYGYTF
TRBJ2-7,TRBV6-1,.,.,TGTGCCAGCGATTCGGGACCGGTTTTCGAGCAGTACTTC,CASDSGPVFEQYF
TRBJ2-1,TRBV5-3,.,few,TGTGCCAGAAGCTTGGCCCCGACAGCCTACAATGAGCAGTTCTTC,CARSLAPTAYNEQFF
TRBJ1-2,TRBV18,.,.,TGTGCCAGCTCACCCACCCCCCCGACGGACTATGGCTACACCTTC,CASSPTPPTDYGYTF
TRBJ2-6,TRBV4-1,.,.,TGCGCCAGCAGCCAAGATTTTATACAGGTTTCTGGGGCCAACGTCCTGACTTTC,CASSQDFIQVSGANVLTF
TRBJ1-1,TRBV19,.,.,TGTGCCAGTAGTAAATGGTCGGGGGGTCCCGCTGAAGCTTTCTTT,CASSKWSGGPAEAFF